What follows is one TCR beta chain and its context. Its target is unknown. These data originate in a study of Ad26.COV2.S vaccination and SARS-CoV-2 variants. At the level of the study: Once, or twice with 56 days between doses, Ad26.COV2.S was given intramuscularly.

Findings and caveats of the study: Considerable breadth of spike-specific CD8+ and CD4+ T cell responses has reportedly been documented following vaccination. TCR breadth and depth analyses may have underestimated total T cell responses.

As for treatment: approximately 18 received Ad26.COV2.S at low or high dose, single or two shots; 5 received placebo; per-sample allocation not given. Samples were taken on day 63 after the first vaccine or placebo injection. Participants' vaccine, an Ad26 vector, delivered Wuhan-strain SARS-CoV-2 spike. The data were produced by immunoSEQ multiplex PCR, yet TCRdb's version contains in-frame clones alone and is incomplete. The data show under 600,000 clones, about 88% seen once. Germline-derived CDR1 and CDR2 are MNHEY and SVGAGI. This CDR3 region has 16 residues. Trimming removed 3 bases from V and 6 bases from J, with 15 bases in between.

This sample comprised peripheral blood, obtained in a trial of Ad26.COV2.S vaccine versus placebo. The gene calls are TRBV6-5 and TRBJ1-6; D is uncertain. The receptor comes from a person aged 18-60 years who received the Ad26.COV2.S COVID-19 vaccine or a placebo. Here the CDR3 reads CASSYEGYPLNSPLHF. The CDR3 DNA reads as TGTGCCAGCAGTTATGAGGGCTATCCACTTAATTCACCCCTCCACTTT.